This is a list of T cell receptor beta chains from one sample in a study of cytomegalovirus exposure and HLA in healthy donors. Sequencing was performed with immunoSEQ multiplex PCR; in TCRdb, only in-frame clones are kept and a portion is missing. This sample carries roughly 110,000 clones, about three quarters of them seen once, and the ten largest clones take roughly 7.8%. Material for sequencing was PBMCs. These receptors originate from a young man in good health and CMV-seronegative. Both conserved end residues are part of each CDR3. D genes are given only for firm matches. The size entry is marked missing in some rows and otherwise reads once, few, many or a size class.

>.|14|TRBJ2-1|TRBV19|.
TGTGCCAGTAGGGGGGGCGGGAGCTACAATGAGCAGTTCTTC
CASRGGGSYNEQFF
>.|15|TRBJ2-2|TRBV30|TRBD1
TGTGCCGCCTATCCTCGACAGGGCGGCACCGGGGAGCTGTTTTTT
CAAYPRQGGTGELFF
>.|15|TRBJ2-5|TRBV7-3|TRBD2
TGTGCCAGCAGCTTACTCGGACTAGCGGGAGAGACCCAGTACTTC
CASSLLGLAGETQYF
>few|12|TRBJ1-5|TRBV5-3|.
TGTGCCAGATGCTGCGGCCATCAGCCCCAGCATTTT
CARCCGHQPQHF
>once|14|TRBJ1-2|TRBV28|.
TGTGCCAGCAAAGTACAGGGTACCTATAATGGCTACACCTTC
CASKVQGTYNGYTF
>.|14|TRBJ2-7|TRBV5-1|.
TGCGCCAGCAGCTTAGTGGCGGGTGACTACGAGCAGTACTTC
CASSLVAGDYEQYF
>.|12|TRBJ1-2|TRBV5-1|.
TGCGCCAGCAGCTTGGGGAGGGACGGCTACACCTTC
CASSLGRDGYTF
>.|14|TRBJ1-2|TRBV19|.
TGTGCCAGTAGTATCATACCGGGTAACTATGGCTACACCTTC
CASSIIPGNYGYTF
>.|15|TRBJ2-1|TRBV7-9|TRBD2
TGTGCCAGCAGGCCAACTAGCGGGAGGGTCAATGAGCAGTTCTTC
CASRPTSGRVNEQFF
>.|15|TRBJ2-7|TRBV6-5|.
TGTGCCAGCAGTTACTCGTTTGACAGACCCTACGAGCAGTACTTC
CASSYSFDRPYEQYF
>.|15|TRBJ1-5|TRBV4-1|.
TGCGCCAGCAGCCAAGTTGAGGGAAGCAATCAGCCCCAGCATTTT
CASSQVEGSNQPQHF
>.|14|TRBJ2-5|TRBV9|.
TGTGCCAGCAGCGTACAGGGTGTATCAGAGACCCAGTACTTC
CASSVQGVSETQYF
>.|14|TRBJ1-2|TRBV7-9|.
TGTGCCAGCACCTGGATTGAGGGGGTTAATGGCTACACCTTC
CASTWIEGVNGYTF
>few|13|TRBJ1-1|TRBV10-3|TRBD1
TGTGCCATCAGGAAAACAGGGGGGGGTGAAGCTTTCTTT
CAIRKTGGGEAFF
>.|14|TRBJ2-1|TRBV11-2|.
TGTGCCAGCAGCTTAGCTAGATTTGGCCATGAGCAGTTCTTC
CASSLARFGHEQFF
>.|13|TRBJ2-6|TRBV9|.
TGTGCCAGCACAGGGACTGGGGCCAACGTCCTGACTTTC
CASTGTGANVLTF
>.|14|TRBJ2-1|TRBV11-2|.
TGTGCCAGCAGCTTACCAGGACTAAACAATGAGCAGTTCTTC
CASSLPGLNNEQFF
>.|18|TRBJ2-1|TRBV6-1|TRBD1
TGTGCCAGCAGTGCTCTCCCTGGGACAGGGGGTGTCTACAATGAGCAGTTCTTC
CASSALPGTGGVYNEQFF
>.|13|TRBJ2-7|TRBV19|.
TGTGCCAGTAGCCGGGTAGCCCGCTACGAGCAGTACTTC
CASSRVARYEQYF
>.|14|TRBJ2-5|TRBV9|.
TGTGCCAGCAGCGCCCCCGACTCCCAAGAGACCCAGTACTTC
CASSAPDSQETQYF
>.|15|TRBJ2-2|TRBV7-8|TRBD1
TGTGCCAGCAGCCCTCGGACAGGGGTAGGGGGGGAGCTGTTTTTT
CASSPRTGVGGELFF
>few|17|TRBJ1-5|TRBV5-6|TRBD1
TGTGCCAGCAGCAGAATGGGACAGGGGATGTTCAATCAGCCCCAGCATTTT
CASSRMGQGMFNQPQHF
>.|16|TRBJ1-1|TRBV30|TRBD1
TGTGCCTGGAGTTATTACAGGGGCTCGAAGAACACTGAAGCTTTCTTT
CAWSYYRGSKNTEAFF
>.|16|TRBJ2-1|TRBV27|TRBD2
TGTGCCAGCAGTCGACAACTAGCGGGGGGCCAGAATGAGCAGTTCTTC
CASSRQLAGGQNEQFF
>.|13|TRBJ2-4|TRBV2|.
TGTGCCAGCAATAGGGGTGTAAATCTACTTCAGTACTTC
CASNRGVNLLQYF
>.|12|TRBJ2-7|TRBV7-8|.
TGTGCCAGCAGTACAGGGACCTACGAGCAGTACTTC
CASSTGTYEQYF
>.|15|TRBJ2-5|TRBV7-9|.
TGTGCCAGCAGCTTACTGCGGACAGTACAAGAGACCCAGTACTTC
CASSLLRTVQETQYF
>once|14|TRBJ2-1|TRBV28|TRBD1
TGTGCCAGCAGGCGGACAGGGTCCTACAATGAGCAGTTCTTC
CASRRTGSYNEQFF
>.|12|TRBJ2-5|TRBV19|.
TGTGCCAGTAGTGGGCTGTCAGAGACCCAGTACTTC
CASSGLSETQYF
>once|15|TRBJ2-7|TRBV29-1|TRBD1
TGCAGCGTTGGAGGTAACAGGGGACCCTCCTACGAGCAGTACTTC
CSVGGNRGPSYEQYF
>.|15|TRBJ2-1|TRBV7-8|.
TGTGCCAGCAGCTTAGGGTCAGGCAGGGCGAATGAGCAGTTCTTC
CASSLGSGRANEQFF
>.|11|TRBJ2-7|TRBV19|.
TGTGCCAGTAGTCTGGGAGGCGAGCAGTACTTC
CASSLGGEQYF